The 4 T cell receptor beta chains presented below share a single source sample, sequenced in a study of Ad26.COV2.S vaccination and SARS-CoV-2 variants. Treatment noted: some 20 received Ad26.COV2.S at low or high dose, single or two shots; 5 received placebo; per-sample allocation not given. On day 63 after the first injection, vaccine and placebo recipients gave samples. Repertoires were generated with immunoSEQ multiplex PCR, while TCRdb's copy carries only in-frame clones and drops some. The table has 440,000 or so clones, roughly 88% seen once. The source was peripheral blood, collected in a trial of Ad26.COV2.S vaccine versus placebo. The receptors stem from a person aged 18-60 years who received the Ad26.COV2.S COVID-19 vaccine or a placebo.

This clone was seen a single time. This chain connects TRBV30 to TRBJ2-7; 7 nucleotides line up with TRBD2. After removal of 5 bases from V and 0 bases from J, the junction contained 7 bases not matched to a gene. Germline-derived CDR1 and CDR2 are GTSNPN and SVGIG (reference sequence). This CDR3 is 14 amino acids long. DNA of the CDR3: TGTGCCTGGGGAGGCGGGGGTTCCTCCTACGAGCAGTACTTC. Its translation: CAWGGGGSSYEQYF.

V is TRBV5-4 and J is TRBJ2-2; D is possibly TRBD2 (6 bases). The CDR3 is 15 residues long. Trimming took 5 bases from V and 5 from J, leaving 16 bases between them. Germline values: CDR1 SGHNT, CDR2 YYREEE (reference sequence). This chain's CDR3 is CASSRMLSGTGELFF. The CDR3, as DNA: TGTGCCAGCAGTCGCATGCTTAGCGGAACCGGGGAGCTGTTTTTT.

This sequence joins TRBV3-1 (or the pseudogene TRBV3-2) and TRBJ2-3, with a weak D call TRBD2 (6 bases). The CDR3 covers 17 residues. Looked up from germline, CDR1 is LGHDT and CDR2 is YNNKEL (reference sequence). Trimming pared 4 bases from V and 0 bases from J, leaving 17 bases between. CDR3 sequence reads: CASSLRSTSWSTDTQYF. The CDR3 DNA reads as TGTGCCAGCAGCCTTAGATCTACTAGCTGGAGCACAGATACGCAGTATTTT.

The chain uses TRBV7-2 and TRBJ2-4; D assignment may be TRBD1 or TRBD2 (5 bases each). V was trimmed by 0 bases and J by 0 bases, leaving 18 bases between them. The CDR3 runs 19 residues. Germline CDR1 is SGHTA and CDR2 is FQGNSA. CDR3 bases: TGTGCCAGCAGCTTAGCGCTTGGTGGGACCCGTCTAGCCAAAAACATTCAGTACTTC. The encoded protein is CASSLALGGTRLAKNIQYF.